This T cell receptor (beta chain) was retrieved from a study of shared clonotypes between healthy human individuals. Generated by immunoSEQ multiplex PCR, the TCRdb table keeps only in-frame clones and is missing some. The sample carries more than 400,000 clones, approximately 78% recorded once. As regards this clone: An end of the junction differs from the germline gene, which may be a read error.

The CDR3 sequence is 13 residues long. CDR1 and CDR2 (germline): MDHEN, SYDVKM. This chain links TRBV28 with TRBJ2-2; D possibly uses TRBD1 or TRBD2 (7 bases each). Input material: PBMCs. The TCR was taken from a middle-aged woman in good health. Some clones in this sample may be carry-over from other donors' samples. CDR3 protein: CASTRGRGGEPFF. CDR3 DNA sequence: TGTGCCAGCACCAGGGGGAGGGGCGGGGAGCCGTTTTTT.